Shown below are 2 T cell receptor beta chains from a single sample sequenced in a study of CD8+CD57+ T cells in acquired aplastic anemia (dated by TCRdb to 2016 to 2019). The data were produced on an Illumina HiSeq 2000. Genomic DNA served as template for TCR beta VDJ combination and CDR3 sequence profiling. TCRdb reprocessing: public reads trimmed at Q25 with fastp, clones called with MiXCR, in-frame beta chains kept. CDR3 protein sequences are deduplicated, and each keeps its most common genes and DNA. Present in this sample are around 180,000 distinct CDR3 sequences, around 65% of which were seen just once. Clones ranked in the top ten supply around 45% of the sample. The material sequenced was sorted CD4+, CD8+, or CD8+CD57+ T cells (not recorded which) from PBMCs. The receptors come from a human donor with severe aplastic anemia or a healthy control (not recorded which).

As DNA, the CDR3 is TGTGCCAGTAGGGGCCACTACGAGCAGTACTTC. It codes for CASRGHYEQYF. This chain uses TRBV19 with TRBJ2-7; unclear D gene. Trimming left V 6 bases short and J 3 bases short, with 6 bases between. CDR1 and CDR2 from the germline V gene are LNHDA and SQIVND (reference sequence). This CDR3 region has 11 residues.

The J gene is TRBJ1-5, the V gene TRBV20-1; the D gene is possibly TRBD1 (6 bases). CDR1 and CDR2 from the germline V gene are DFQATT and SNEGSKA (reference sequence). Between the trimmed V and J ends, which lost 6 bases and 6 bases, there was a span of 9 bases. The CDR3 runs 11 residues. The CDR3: CSAMTGQPQHF. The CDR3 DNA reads TGCAGTGCCATGACAGGTCAGCCCCAGCATTTT.